The rows below give T cell receptor beta chains drawn from one sample of a study of CD8 T cells in ankylosing spondylitis. TCRdb analysed the 5' RACE reads with MiXCR anew, one entry per CDR3 protein. Of 450,000 or so distinct CDR3 sequences in the sample, 20% to 30% were seen once. The sequenced sample was blood, either unsorted or a sorted T cell fraction (not recorded which). Every receptor here comes from a male donor with ankylosing spondylitis. CDR3s include the opening cysteine and the closing phenylalanine or tryptophan. The order of the fields is CDR3 protein, CDR3 DNA, V gene, D gene, clone size, J gene. D genes are given only for firm matches. Not all rows give a size; the values are once, few, many and, for expanded clones, a class.

CDR3: CSVEGQVANTGELFF
DNA: TGCAGCGTCGAGGGACAGGTAGCGAACACCGGGGAGCTGTTTTTT
V: TRBV29-1
D: TRBD1
size: few
J: TRBJ2-2

CDR3: CASSFEDFNEKLFF
DNA: TGTGCCAGCAGTTTCGAAGATTTTAATGAAAAACTGTTTTTT
V: TRBV12-3/TRBV12-4
D: .
size: .
J: TRBJ1-4

CDR3: CASSFQGHSGNTIYF
DNA: TGCGCCAGCAGCTTCCAGGGACACTCTGGAAACACCATATATTTT
V: TRBV5-1
D: .
size: .
J: TRBJ1-3

CDR3: CASSLPRTQSEQFF
DNA: TGTGCCAGCAGCTTGCCCCGAACCCAGTCTGAGCAGTTCTTC
V: TRBV5-6
D: .
size: .
J: TRBJ2-1

CDR3: CASSPGTGEFF
DNA: TGTGCCAGCTCACCCGGGACAGGGGAGTTCTTC
V: TRBV18
D: TRBD1
size: few
J: TRBJ2-1

CDR3: CASSLLAGGRDTQYF
DNA: TGTGCCAGCAGCTTGCTAGCGGGAGGAAGAGATACGCAGTATTTT
V: TRBV5-6
D: TRBD2
size: few
J: TRBJ2-3

CDR3: CASSQTTGSTDTQYF
DNA: TGTGCCAGCAGCCAAACAACGGGATCCACAGATACGCAGTATTTT
V: TRBV7-2
D: .
size: once
J: TRBJ2-3

CDR3: CATSDPSTDTQYF
DNA: TGTGCCACCAGTGATCCTAGCACAGATACGCAGTATTTT
V: TRBV24-1
D: .
size: many
J: TRBJ2-3

CDR3: CASSLVSGYETQYF
DNA: TGCGCCAGCAGCTTGGTGTCCGGGTATGAGACCCAGTACTTC
V: TRBV5-1
D: .
size: few
J: TRBJ2-5

CDR3: CASSPGQVNQPQHF
DNA: TGTGCCAGCAGTCCGGGCCAAGTCAATCAGCCCCAGCATTTT
V: TRBV7-9
D: .
size: few
J: TRBJ1-5

CDR3: CASSLLGIRDTDTQYF
DNA: TGTGCCAGCAGTTTGCTAGGGATTCGGGACACAGATACGCAGTATTTT
V: TRBV27
D: .
size: .
J: TRBJ2-3

CDR3: CATSREIQTPSGQFF
DNA: TGTGCCACCAGCAGAGAAATTCAGACTCCTTCCGGGCAGTTCTTC
V: TRBV15
D: .
size: few
J: TRBJ2-1

CDR3: CASSFLRMPSGPLDNEQFF
DNA: TGTGCCAGCAGTTTTTTGAGAATGCCTAGCGGCCCCCTAGACAATGAGCAGTTCTTC
V: TRBV12-3/TRBV12-4
D: TRBD2
size: .
J: TRBJ2-1

CDR3: CASSFSEDTEAFF
DNA: TGTGCCAGCAGCTTTAGTGAGGACACTGAAGCTTTCTTT
V: TRBV7-9
D: .
size: .
J: TRBJ1-1

CDR3: CASSYGGQTTNEKLFF
DNA: TGTGCCAGCAGTTACGGGGGACAGACAACTAATGAAAAACTGTTTTTT
V: TRBV6-5
D: TRBD1
size: .
J: TRBJ1-4

CDR3: CASSEPRAQVYNEQFF
DNA: TGCGCCAGCAGTGAGCCACGGGCTCAGGTCTACAATGAGCAGTTCTTC
V: TRBV10-2
D: .
size: .
J: TRBJ2-1

CDR3: CSARDVAGGYNEQFF
DNA: TGCAGTGCTAGAGATGTAGCGGGTGGGTACAATGAGCAGTTCTTC
V: TRBV20-1
D: TRBD2
size: once
J: TRBJ2-1

CDR3: CASSLAYGPSSYNEQFF
DNA: TGCGCCAGCAGCTTGGCCTATGGGCCCAGCTCCTACAATGAGCAGTTCTTC
V: TRBV5-1
D: .
size: many
J: TRBJ2-1

CDR3: CASSPLSRDPRTQYF
DNA: TGTGCCAGCTCACCCCTGAGCAGGGACCCGCGCACGCAGTATTTT
V: TRBV18
D: .
size: .
J: TRBJ2-3

CDR3: CSARDTGSGELFF
DNA: TGCAGTGCTAGAGACACGGGGTCCGGGGAGCTGTTTTTT
V: TRBV20-1
D: .
size: .
J: TRBJ2-2

CDR3: CAISESSSGRGRNEQFF
DNA: TGTGCCATCAGTGAGTCGTCTAGCGGGAGGGGGCGAAATGAGCAGTTCTTC
V: TRBV10-3
D: TRBD2
size: few
J: TRBJ2-1

CDR3: CASTTGITYGYTF
DNA: TGTGCCAGCACTACAGGGATTACCTATGGCTACACCTTC
V: TRBV12-3/TRBV12-4
D: .
size: .
J: TRBJ1-2

CDR3: CASSLELGNTEAFF
DNA: TGTGCCAGCAGCTTAGAGCTTGGGAACACTGAAGCTTTCTTT
V: TRBV7-9
D: .
size: few
J: TRBJ1-1

CDR3: CSVRDRGTTGELFF
DNA: TGCAGCGTACGGGACAGGGGGACCACCGGGGAGCTGTTTTTT
V: TRBV29-1
D: TRBD1
size: .
J: TRBJ2-2

CDR3: CASRNMGRGTGELFF
DNA: TGTGCCAGCAGGAACATGGGACGAGGCACCGGGGAGCTGTTTTTT
V: TRBV7-2
D: .
size: few
J: TRBJ2-2

CDR3: CASGETSGRAPDTQYF
DNA: TGTGCCAGCGGGGAGACTAGCGGGAGGGCCCCAGATACGCAGTATTTT
V: TRBV25-1
D: TRBD2
size: .
J: TRBJ2-3

CDR3: CASSFGRQFYGYTF
DNA: TGCGCCAGCAGCTTCGGTAGACAATTCTATGGCTACACCTTC
V: TRBV5-1
D: .
size: .
J: TRBJ1-2

CDR3: CSALRDRNTGELFF
DNA: TGCAGTGCTCTCCGGGACAGGAACACCGGGGAGCTGTTTTTT
V: TRBV20-1
D: TRBD1
size: few
J: TRBJ2-2

CDR3: CASSPEGAGVPSEQYF
DNA: TGCGCCAGCAGCCCCGAGGGGGCGGGAGTCCCCTCCGAGCAGTACTTC
V: TRBV5-1
D: .
size: .
J: TRBJ2-7

CDR3: CSVEDLVRGQFF
DNA: TGCAGCGTTGAAGATCTCGTACGGGGGCAGTTCTTC
V: TRBV29-1
D: .
size: .
J: TRBJ2-1

CDR3: CASSPYGGSTEAFF
DNA: TGTGCCAGCAGCCCCTACGGGGGCAGCACTGAAGCTTTCTTT
V: TRBV7-6
D: .
size: few
J: TRBJ1-1

CDR3: CSAPTWTSGRARYEQFF
DNA: TGCAGCGCACCCACCTGGACTAGCGGGAGGGCCCGGTATGAGCAGTTCTTC
V: TRBV29-1
D: TRBD2
size: few
J: TRBJ2-1

CDR3: CASSLAASHYGYTF
DNA: TGTGCCAGCAGTTTGGCTGCGTCCCACTATGGCTACACCTTC
V: TRBV12-3/TRBV12-4
D: .
size: few
J: TRBJ1-2

CDR3: CASSQVKDYGYTF
DNA: TGTGCCAGCAGCCAAGTAAAAGACTATGGCTACACCTTC
V: TRBV3-1
D: .
size: few
J: TRBJ1-2

CDR3: CASSLAGLAGGGQETQYF
DNA: TGCGCCAGCAGCTTGGCTGGACTAGCGGGAGGGGGCCAAGAGACCCAGTACTTC
V: TRBV5-1
D: TRBD2
size: .
J: TRBJ2-5

CDR3: CASSLGGSTTDTQYF
DNA: TGCGCCAGCAGCTTGGGCGGGAGTACCACAGATACGCAGTATTTT
V: TRBV5-1
D: TRBD2
size: .
J: TRBJ2-3

CDR3: CASSGPTSGVYNEQFF
DNA: TGCGCCAGCAGCGGACCGACTAGCGGAGTCTACAATGAGCAGTTCTTC
V: TRBV5-1
D: TRBD2
size: few
J: TRBJ2-1

CDR3: CSPRTGDTEAFF
DNA: TGCAGTCCTCGGACAGGGGACACTGAAGCTTTCTTT
V: TRBV20-1
D: TRBD1
size: few
J: TRBJ1-1

CDR3: CASSSVGNIQYF
DNA: TGCGCCAGCAGCTCGGTGGGAAACATTCAGTACTTC
V: TRBV5-1
D: .
size: few
J: TRBJ2-4

CDR3: CSANSVTGELFF
DNA: TGCAGTGCTAACTCTGTAACCGGGGAGCTGTTTTTT
V: TRBV20-1
D: .
size: few
J: TRBJ2-2

CDR3: CASSRDPEGEQFF
DNA: TGTGCCAGCAGCCGAGACCCAGAAGGTGAGCAGTTCTTC
V: TRBV3-1
D: .
size: few
J: TRBJ2-1